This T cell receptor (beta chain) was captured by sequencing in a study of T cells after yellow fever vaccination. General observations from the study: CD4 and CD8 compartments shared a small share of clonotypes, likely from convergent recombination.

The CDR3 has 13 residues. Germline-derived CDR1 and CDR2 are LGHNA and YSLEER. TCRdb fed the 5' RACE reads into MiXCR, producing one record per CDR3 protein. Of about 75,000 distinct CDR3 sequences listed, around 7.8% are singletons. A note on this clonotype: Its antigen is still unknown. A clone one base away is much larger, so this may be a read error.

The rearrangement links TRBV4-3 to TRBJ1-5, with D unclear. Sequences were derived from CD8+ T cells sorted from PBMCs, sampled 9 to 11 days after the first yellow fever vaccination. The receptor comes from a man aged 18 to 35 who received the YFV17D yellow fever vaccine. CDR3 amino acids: CASSQDLGTPRHF. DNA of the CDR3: TGCGCCAGCAGCCAAGATCTTGGAACGCCCCGGCATTTT.